Shown below are 21 T cell receptor beta chains from a single sample sequenced in a study of shared clonotypes between healthy human individuals. The table came from immunoSEQ multiplex PCR; TCRdb's copy has only in-frame clones and leaves some out. The sample consists of about 980,000 clones, about three quarters of them appearing once. Sequenced sample: memory CD4+ T cells sorted from blood. Subset here: CD45RA-negative fraction. These receptors were obtained from a man aged 18 to 30 in good health.

In the case of this clone: Other nucleotide sequences from this sample produce the same CDR3. The chain joins TRBV28 to TRBJ1-5; no clear D. The V and J ends lost 2 bases and 7 bases respectively, with 6 bases between them. CDR1 MDHEN and CDR2 SYDVKM come from the germline V gene. This CDR3 is built from 12 residues. The CDR3 spells CASSLTNQPQHF. The CDR3 DNA follows: TGTGCCAGCAGTTTAACGAACCAGCCCCAGCATTTT.

The V gene is TRBV5-5, the J gene TRBJ1-1; D is ambiguous. This CDR3 has 14 residues. Looked up from germline, CDR1 is SGHKS and CDR2 is YYEKEE (reference sequence). Trimming removed 2 bases at V and 0 bases at J, with 8 bases between. Here the CDR3 reads CASSFVTVNTEAFF. Written as DNA, the CDR3 is TGTGCCAGCAGCTTCGTAACGGTGAACACTGAAGCTTTCTTT.

As to this clone: The same CDR3 arises from other DNA sequences in this sample as well. This CDR3 is CAWGRQGAGELFF. CDR3 bases: TGTGCCTGGGGCCGACAGGGAGCGGGGGAGCTGTTTTTT. The chain combines TRBV30 with TRBJ2-2, with 7 positions matching TRBD1. V shed 5 bases, J shed 8 bases, and the junction held 8 bases outside the gene matches. This CDR3 contains 13 residues. Germline V gene lookup returns CDR1 GTSNPN and CDR2 SVGIG (reference sequence).

This clone appeared once. In DNA form, the CDR3 reads TGTGCCAGCAGCTTAGATGGCGGGGGGGCATCAGATACGCAGTATTTT. Amino acid sequence: CASSLDGGGASDTQYF. V is TRBV7-6 and J is TRBJ2-3; 9 bases match TRBD2. Germline loops: CDR1 SGHVS, CDR2 FNYEAQ. There are 16 residues in the CDR3. Losses at the gene ends were 1 base for V and 4 bases for J; bases not matched to a gene: 6.

This clone was recorded a few times. This chain joins TRBV7-2 and TRBJ2-7, with D unresolved. The germline V and J ends were trimmed by 5 bases and 2 bases, with 13 bases remaining between them. CDR1 is SGHTA, CDR2 FQGNSA, per germline. The CDR3 runs to 14 residues. The CDR3 sequence: CASSADSGPYEQYF. CDR3 nucleotides: TGTGCCAGCAGCGCTGACTCGGGTCCCTACGAGCAGTACTTC.

This clone was detected once. V gene TRBV11-3 combines with J gene TRBJ2-7; D may be TRBD1 (6 bases). The CDR3 totals 14 residues. V lost 2 bases to trimming and J lost 2 bases, with 10 bases between them. The V gene's germline CDR1 is SGHNT and CDR2 YENEEA. Written as DNA, the CDR3 is TGTGCCAGCAGCTTACAGGGGAAGCCCTACGAGCAGTACTTC. Its translation is CASSLQGKPYEQYF.

J is TRBJ2-1 and V is TRBV19; 9 nucleotides match TRBD2. The germline V gene has CDR1 LNHDA and CDR2 SQIVND (reference sequence). V was pared by 5 bases and J by 4 bases, with 9 bases of the junction left unmatched. The CDR3 length is 16 residues. The CDR3 nucleotides are TGTGCCAGTAGTCCCCGGCGGGGGGGCCCGTACAATGAGCAGTTCTTC. Translation: CASSPRRGGPYNEQFF.

As for this clone: This likely traces to a read error, being one base from a far larger clone. The chain combines TRBV5-1 with TRBJ2-7; possible D gene TRBD1, 5 bases. CDR1 and CDR2 from the germline V gene are SGHRS and YFSETQ. V dropped 4 bases and J dropped 2 bases, with 13 bases sitting between them. CDR3 length equals 14 residues. CDR3 in DNA: TGCGCCAGCAGCACAAGGGGCACGACCTACGAGCAGTACTTC. As protein: CASSTRGTTYEQYF.

The gene calls are TRBV10-3 and TRBJ2-2; D call uncertain. This CDR3 has 13 residues. CDR1 is ENHRY and CDR2 is SYGVKD in the germline V gene. V was cut by 10 bases and J by 8 bases, with 17 bases left in between. CDR3 coding DNA: TGTGCCACCGCAGGCCAGGAGTTTGGGGAGCTGTTTTTT. Protein product: CATAGQEFGELFF.

This chain links TRBV7-9 with TRBJ2-5; maybe TRBD2 (6 bases). CDR1 and CDR2 from the germline V gene are SEHNR and FQNEAQ (reference sequence). Trimming shortened V by 0 bases and J by 5 bases, and 10 bases separated the two germline ends. This CDR3 is built from 14 residues. The CDR3 loop is CASSLAAGLETQYF. In DNA form, the CDR3 reads TGTGCCAGCAGCTTAGCGGCGGGACTGGAGACCCAGTACTTC.

The chain couples TRBV7-9 to TRBJ2-7; D unclear. Trimming stripped 1 base from V and 5 bases from J, with 12 bases between. The CDR3 extends over 14 amino acids. From germline, CDR1 is SEHNR and CDR2 FQNEAQ (reference sequence). The CDR3, as DNA: TGTGCCAGCAGCTTAGATGGCGCAGGCCACGAGCAGTACTTC. It specifies CASSLDGAGHEQYF.

In DNA, the CDR3 is TGTGCCAGCAGTGAAGCGGTGGGCCGGGAGACCCAGTACTTC. It specifies CASSEAVGRETQYF. This chain connects TRBV6-1 to TRBJ2-5; D not resolved. Germline values: CDR1 MNHNS, CDR2 SASEGT. The length of the CDR3 is 14 residues. V was pared by 0 bases and J by 5 bases, with 10 bases between.

The chain joins TRBV15 to TRBJ2-1; 9 bases line up with TRBD1. CDR3 length equals 16 residues. Per the germline V gene, CDR1 is LNHNV and CDR2 is YYDKDF (reference sequence). J was trimmed by 4 bases and V by 8 bases; bases with no gene match: 12. The CDR3 loop reads CATGATGGPSYNEQFF. CDR3 DNA: TGTGCCACCGGCGCCACAGGGGGCCCTTCTTACAATGAGCAGTTCTTC.

This clone has a handful of counts. The chain carries TRBV7-2 and TRBJ1-2; D possibly corresponds to TRBD1 (5 bases). Deletions cut 5 bases from V and 3 bases from J, with 16 bases between. The CDR3 has 15 residues. In germline, CDR1 is SGHTA, CDR2 FQGNSA. CDR3: CASSKGRVMDYGYTF. In DNA form, the CDR3 reads TGTGCCAGCAGCAAAGGCAGGGTAATGGACTATGGCTACACCTTC. Supplemented by reference TRBV7-2 and TRBJ1-2, the full variable domain reads GAGVSQSPSNKVTEKGKDVELRCDPISGHTALYWYRQSLGQGLEFLIYFQGNSAPDKSGLPSDRFSAERTGGSVSTLTIQRTQQEDSAVYLCASSKGRVMDYGYTFGSGTRLTVV.

This chain uses TRBV7-9 with TRBJ1-6, with 7 bases fitting TRBD1. This CDR3 has 15 amino acids. Germline CDR1 is SEHNR and CDR2 is FQNEAQ (reference sequence). With V trimmed by 5 bases and J by 5 bases, 6 bases remained unmatched. The CDR3 region has the DNA TGTGCCAGCAGCCCTAGACAGGGAAATAATTCACCCCTCCACTTT. This gives the protein CASSPRQGNNSPLHF.

The chain has TRBV29-1 and TRBJ2-7; D may correspond to TRBD1 or TRBD2 (5 bases each). The CDR3 sequence is 13 residues long. V lost 4 bases to trimming and J lost 7 bases, with 17 bases between them. Germline CDR1 reads SQVTM; CDR2 reads ANQGSEA. This CDR3 is CSVATGAGGEQYF. CDR3 DNA sequence: TGCAGCGTTGCTACCGGGGCTGGAGGTGAGCAGTACTTC.

The chain uses TRBV11-1 and TRBJ2-7; TRBD1 is a possible D gene (6 bases). CDR3 size: 13 residues. V lost 6 bases to trimming and J lost 5 bases, with 14 bases between them. Germline values: CDR1 SGHAT, CDR2 FQDESV (reference sequence). The CDR3 DNA sequence: TGTGCCAGCAGATCCCTAGGACAGAACGAGCAGTACTTC. Protein: CASRSLGQNEQYF.

The V gene is TRBV15, the J gene TRBJ1-2; no definite D call. Trimming took off 0 bases at V and 4 bases at J, with 9 bases between the two ends. Germline CDR1 LNHNV, CDR2 YYDKDF (reference sequence). This CDR3 spans 14 amino acids. This CDR3 reads CATSRERDSYGYTF. The CDR3 nucleotides are TGTGCCACCAGCAGAGAGAGGGATTCCTATGGCTACACCTTC.

This clone was seen repeatedly, ten times or more. At one end the junction does not follow the germline gene, possibly because of a read error. The J gene is TRBJ2-7, the V gene TRBV7-7; perhaps TRBD2 as D (6 bases). This CDR3 comprises 13 residues. The germline V gene encodes CDR1 SSHAT and CDR2 FNYEAQ (reference sequence). DNA for the CDR3: TGTGCTAGCAGCTTAGTGGAGGGCTACGAGCAGTACTTC. This sequence encodes CASSLVEGYEQYF. Variable domain in full (rest from reference TRBV7-7 and TRBJ2-7): GAGVSQSPRYKVTKRGQDVTLRCDPISSHATLYWYQQALGQGPEFLTYFNYEAQPDKSGLPSDRFSAERPEGSISTLTIQRTEQRDSAMYRCASSLVEGYEQYFGPGTRLTVT.

Only one count was recorded for this clone. The chain is built from TRBV4-1 and TRBJ2-3; TRBD2 matches 12 bases. Germline CDR1 reads MGHRA; CDR2 reads YSYEKL. There are 22 residues in the CDR3. J was trimmed by 3 bases and V by 0 bases; bases with no gene match: 19. The DNA of the CDR3 is TGCGCCAGCAGCCAAGATGTTCCTCGCAGAACTAGCGGGGGGCCTCGTACAGATACGCAGTATTTT. As protein: CASSQDVPRRTSGGPRTDTQYF.

V is TRBV6-1 and J is TRBJ2-7, with a tentative D call TRBD2 (6 bases). V lost 6 bases and J lost 5, with 14 bases in between. The CDR3 loop spans 13 amino acids. CDR1 MNHNS and CDR2 SASEGT come from the germline V gene. The CDR3 DNA follows: TGTGCCAGCAGGGTTGGGACTTCCAACGAGCAGTACTTC. Translation gives CASRVGTSNEQYF.